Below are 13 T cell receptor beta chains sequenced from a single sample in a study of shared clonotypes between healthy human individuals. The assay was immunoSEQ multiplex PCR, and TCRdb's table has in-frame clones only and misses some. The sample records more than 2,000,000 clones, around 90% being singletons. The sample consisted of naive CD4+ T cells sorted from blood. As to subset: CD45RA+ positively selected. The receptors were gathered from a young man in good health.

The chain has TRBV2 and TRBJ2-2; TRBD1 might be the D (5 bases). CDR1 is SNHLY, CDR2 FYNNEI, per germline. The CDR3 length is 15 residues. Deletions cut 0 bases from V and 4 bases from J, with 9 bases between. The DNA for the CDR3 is TGTGCCAGCAGTGAAGCCAGGGCAAGCACCGGGGAGCTGTTTTTT. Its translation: CASSEARASTGELFF.

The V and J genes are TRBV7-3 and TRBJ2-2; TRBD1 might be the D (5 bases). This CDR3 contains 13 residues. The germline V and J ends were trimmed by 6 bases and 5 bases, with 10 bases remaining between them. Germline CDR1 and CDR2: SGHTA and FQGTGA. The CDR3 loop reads CASRADRTGELFF. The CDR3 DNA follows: TGTGCCAGCAGGGCCGACAGAACCGGGGAGCTGTTTTTT.

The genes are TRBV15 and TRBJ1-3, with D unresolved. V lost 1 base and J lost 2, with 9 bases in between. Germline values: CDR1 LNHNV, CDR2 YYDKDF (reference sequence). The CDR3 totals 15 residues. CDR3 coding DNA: TGTGCCACCAGCAGAGGGAACGGGCCTGGAAACACCATATATTTT. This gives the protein CATSRGNGPGNTIYF.

CDR3 protein: CASRGVSENGYTF. As DNA, the CDR3 is TGTGCCAGCCGCGGGGTTTCAGAAAATGGCTACACCTTC. The chain joins TRBV2 to TRBJ1-2; D ambiguous. Trimming took off 8 bases at V and 6 bases at J, with 16 bases between the two ends. CDR1 is SNHLY and CDR2 is FYNNEI in the germline V gene. The CDR3 runs to 13 residues.

CDR3: CASTSTGTSGRASYNEQFF. The CDR3 DNA sequence: TGTGCCAGCACCTCTACCGGGACTAGCGGGAGGGCCTCCTACAATGAGCAGTTCTTC. The rearrangement joins TRBV7-2 to TRBJ2-1; 16 bases map to TRBD2. This CDR3 is built from 19 residues. Germline V CDR1 and CDR2: SGHTA, FQGNSA. J was trimmed by 0 bases and V by 7 bases; bases with no gene match: 9.

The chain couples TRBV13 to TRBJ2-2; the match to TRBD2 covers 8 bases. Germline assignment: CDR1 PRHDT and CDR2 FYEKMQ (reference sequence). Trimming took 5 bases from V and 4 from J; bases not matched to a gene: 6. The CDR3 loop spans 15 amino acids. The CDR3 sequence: CASSRRGDVTGELFF. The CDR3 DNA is TGTGCCAGCAGCCGGCGGGGGGACGTCACCGGGGAGCTGTTTTTT.

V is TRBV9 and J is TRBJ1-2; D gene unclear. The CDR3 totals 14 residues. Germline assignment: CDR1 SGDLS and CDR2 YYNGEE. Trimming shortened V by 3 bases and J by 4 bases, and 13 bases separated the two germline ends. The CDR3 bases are TGTGCCAGCAGCGATCATCTAACGGGCTATGGCTACACCTTC. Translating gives CASSDHLTGYGYTF.

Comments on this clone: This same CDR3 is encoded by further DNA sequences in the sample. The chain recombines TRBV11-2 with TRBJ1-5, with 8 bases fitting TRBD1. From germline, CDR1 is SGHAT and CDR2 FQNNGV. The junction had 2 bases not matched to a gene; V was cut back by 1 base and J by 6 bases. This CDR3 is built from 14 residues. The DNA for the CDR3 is TGTGCCAGCAGCTTAGCAGGGGGCGGTCAGCCCCAGCATTTT. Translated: CASSLAGGGQPQHF.

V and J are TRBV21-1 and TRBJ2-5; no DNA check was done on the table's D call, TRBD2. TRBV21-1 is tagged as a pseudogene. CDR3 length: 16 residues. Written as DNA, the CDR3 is TGTGCCAGCAGCAAAAGACTGTCCCTGTACCAAGAGACCCAGTACTTC. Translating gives CASSKRLSLYQETQYF.

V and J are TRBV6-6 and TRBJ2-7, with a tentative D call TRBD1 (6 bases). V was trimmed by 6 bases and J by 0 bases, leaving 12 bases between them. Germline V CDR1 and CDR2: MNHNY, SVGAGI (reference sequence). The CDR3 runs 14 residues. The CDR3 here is CASSNRESSYEQYF. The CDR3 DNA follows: TGTGCCAGCAGCAACAGGGAGAGCTCCTACGAGCAGTACTTC.

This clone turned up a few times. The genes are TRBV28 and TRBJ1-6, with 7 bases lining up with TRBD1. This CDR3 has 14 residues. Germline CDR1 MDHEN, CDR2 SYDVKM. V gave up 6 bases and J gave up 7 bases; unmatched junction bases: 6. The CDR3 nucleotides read TGTGCCAGCAGGGGAGGGACAGCAAATTCACCCCTCCACTTT. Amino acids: CASRGGTANSPLHF.

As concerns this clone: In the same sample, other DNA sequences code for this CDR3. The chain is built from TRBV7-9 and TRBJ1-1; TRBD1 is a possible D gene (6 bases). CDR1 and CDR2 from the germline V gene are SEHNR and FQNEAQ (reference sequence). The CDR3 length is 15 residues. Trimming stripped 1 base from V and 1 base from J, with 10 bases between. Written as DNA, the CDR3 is TGTGCCAGCAGCTTAGAAGGGGGACGGAACACTGAAGCTTTCTTT. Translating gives CASSLEGGRNTEAFF.

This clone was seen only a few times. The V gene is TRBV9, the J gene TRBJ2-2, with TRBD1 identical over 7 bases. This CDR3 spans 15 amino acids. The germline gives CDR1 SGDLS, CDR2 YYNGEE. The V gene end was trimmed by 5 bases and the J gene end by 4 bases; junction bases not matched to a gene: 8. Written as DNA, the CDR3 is TGTGCCAGCAGAGCTGGACAGGCCCTCACCGGGGAGCTGTTTTTT. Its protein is CASRAGQALTGELFF. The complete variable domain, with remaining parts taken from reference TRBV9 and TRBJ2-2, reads DSGVTQTPKHLITATGQRVTLRCSPRSGDLSVYWYQQSLDQGLQFLIQYYNGEERAKGNILERFSAQQFPDLHSELNLSSLELGDSALYFCASRAGQALTGELFFGEGSRLTVL.